The 28 T cell receptor beta chains below all came from one sample that was sequenced in a study of cytomegalovirus exposure and HLA in healthy donors. Generated by immunoSEQ multiplex PCR, the TCRdb table keeps only in-frame clones and is missing some. This table holds fewer than 150,000 clones, about 84% found once. Source material: PBMCs. These receptor sequences come from a man aged 18 to 29 in good health and CMV-seronegative.

This clone was seen more than once but under ten times. The chain links TRBV6-6 to TRBJ1-3; D unclear. This CDR3 is built from 15 residues. V was clipped by 4 bases and J by 4 bases, with 14 bases between them. Germline loops: CDR1 MNHNY, CDR2 SVGAGI (reference sequence). The CDR3 sequence is CASSFSTGIGNTIYF. As DNA, the CDR3 is TGTGCCAGCAGTTTTTCGACCGGGATCGGAAACACCATATATTTT.

The chain is built from TRBV6-6 and TRBJ1-2; no clear D gene. The CDR3 extends over 13 amino acids. V was trimmed by 4 bases and J by 7 bases, leaving 13 bases between them. Germline-derived CDR1 and CDR2 are MNHNY and SVGAGI (reference sequence). This chain's CDR3 is CASSSHPIGGYTF. The CDR3 DNA sequence: TGTGCCAGCAGTTCCCATCCTATCGGTGGCTACACCTTC.

The CDR3 nucleotides read TGTGCCAGCAGCCCGCGTTTACCACGAAAGAACACCGGGGAGCTGTTTTTT. This sequence encodes CASSPRLPRKNTGELFF. The J gene is TRBJ2-2, the V gene TRBV13, with no clear D. The germline V gene encodes CDR1 PRHDT and CDR2 FYEKMQ (reference sequence). This CDR3 region has 17 residues. Trimming removed 5 bases from V and 1 base from J, with 17 bases in between.

V gene TRBV6-6 combines with J gene TRBJ1-1; 8 positions match TRBD1. The CDR3 sequence is 16 residues long. CDR1 is MNHNY and CDR2 is SVGAGI in the germline V gene (reference sequence). Germline trimming cut 5 bases from V and 1 base from J; bases unmatched to any gene: 9. DNA of the CDR3: TGTGCCAGCAGTATCTCCGGACAGGGACAGAACACTGAAGCTTTCTTT. Translating gives CASSISGQGQNTEAFF.

V gene TRBV19 combines with J gene TRBJ1-1; possible D gene TRBD1, 6 bases. There are 18 residues in the CDR3. The germline V gene encodes CDR1 LNHDA and CDR2 SQIVND (reference sequence). The germline V and J ends were trimmed by 0 bases and 0 bases, with 17 bases remaining between them. The CDR3 protein is CASSIDSPGGGMNTEAFF. In DNA, the CDR3 is TGTGCCAGTAGTATAGATAGTCCTGGGGGGGGCATGAACACTGAAGCTTTCTTT. Filled out from reference TRBV19 and TRBJ1-1, the complete variable domain reads DGGITQSPKYLFRKEGQNVTLSCEQNLNHDAMYWYRQDPGQGLRLIYYSQIVNDFQKGDIAEGYSVSREKKESFPLTVTSAQKNPTAFYLCASSIDSPGGGMNTEAFFGQGTRLTVV.

This clone occurred a few times. The chain is built from TRBV7-8 and TRBJ2-7; weak D call: TRBD1 (6 bases). Per germline, CDR1 SGHVS and CDR2 FQNEAQ. The CDR3 is 12 amino acids. Trimming shortened V by 4 bases and J by 6 bases, and 10 bases separated the two germline ends. The CDR3: CASSSTGREQYF. The CDR3 region has the DNA TGTGCCAGCAGCTCTACAGGGCGCGAGCAGTACTTC.

The genes are TRBV7-9 and TRBJ2-1; 8 nucleotides line up with TRBD1. From germline, CDR1 is SEHNR and CDR2 FQNEAQ (reference sequence). CDR3 size: 17 residues. With 0 bases clipped from V and 5 bases from J, the junction kept 9 bases outside the gene matches. The chain's CDR3 is CASSLAVGQGADNEQFF. The CDR3 region has the DNA TGTGCCAGCAGCTTAGCGGTCGGGCAGGGGGCCGACAATGAGCAGTTCTTC.

This rearrangement joins TRBV29-1 to TRBJ2-1; TRBD1 matches 7 bases. Germline V gives CDR1 SQVTM, CDR2 ANQGSEA. CDR3 length equals 17 residues. The J segment lost 4 bases and the V segment lost 2 bases, leaving 14 bases of the junction unmatched. CDR3 sequence (DNA): TGCAGCGTTGAATTCCTCACCGGGACAGAGAAATACAATGAGCAGTTCTTC. Encoded protein: CSVEFLTGTEKYNEQFF.

This rearrangement joins TRBV6-5 to TRBJ2-4; 7 bases align to TRBD2. In germline, CDR1 is MNHEY, CDR2 SVGAGI. V dropped 6 bases and J dropped 8; count of bases not matched to a gene: 13. The CDR3 is 15 residues long. CDR3 protein: CASSLRESHRDIQYF. In DNA form, the CDR3 reads TGTGCCAGCAGCCTGCGGGAGTCTCATCGGGACATTCAGTACTTC.

This clone was observed once. This sequence joins TRBV5-4 and TRBJ2-7; 7 bases agree with TRBD1. The CDR3 totals 17 residues. In germline, CDR1 is SGHNT, CDR2 YYREEE (reference sequence). The V gene end was trimmed by 6 bases and the J gene end by 1 base; junction bases not matched to a gene: 16. The CDR3 DNA follows: TGTGCCAGCACCCAAGGGGGCAGGTTAAGAAGTTCCTACGAGCAGTACTTC. It is translated as CASTQGGRLRSSYEQYF.

The gene calls are TRBV5-1 and TRBJ2-3, with 9 bases aligning to TRBD1. The CDR3 consists of 17 residues. The germline V gene encodes CDR1 SGHRS and CDR2 YFSETQ. The V gene end was trimmed by 4 bases and the J gene end by 2 bases; junction bases not matched to a gene: 11. In DNA, the CDR3 is TGCGCCAGCAGCCCGGGACAGGGAGGGACTATCACAGATACGCAGTATTTT. Translation: CASSPGQGGTITDTQYF.

This clone has a single count. This chain joins TRBV6-5 and TRBJ1-6; D call uncertain. From germline, CDR1 is MNHEY and CDR2 SVGAGI. The CDR3 length is 12 residues. V lost 6 bases to trimming and J lost 8 bases, with 8 bases between them. CDR3 in amino acids: CASRTADSPLHF. CDR3 coding DNA: TGTGCCAGCAGGACGGCGGATTCACCCCTCCACTTT.

The J gene is TRBJ1-3, the V gene TRBV30; the D gene is possibly TRBD1 (6 bases). Germline lookup yields CDR1 GTSNPN and CDR2 SVGIG (reference sequence). This CDR3 region has 14 residues. The germline V and J ends were trimmed by 0 bases and 8 bases, with 14 bases remaining between them. CDR3 bases: TGTGCCTGGAGTGTTATGGACAGTGGCGACACCATATATTTT. This sequence encodes CAWSVMDSGDTIYF.

This CDR3 is CASRTVSGANVLTF. The CDR3 DNA follows: TGCGCCAGCCGCACGGTCTCTGGGGCCAACGTCCTGACTTTC. The V call is TRBV5-1, the J call TRBJ2-6; D is unresolved. Germline values: CDR1 SGHRS, CDR2 YFSETQ. Trimming shortened V by 7 bases and J by 0 bases, and 8 bases separated the two germline ends. The length of the CDR3 is 14 residues.

The chain couples TRBV4-1 to TRBJ2-7, with D perhaps TRBD1 (6 bases). The CDR3 extends over 14 amino acids. Trimming stripped 1 base from V and 3 bases from J, with 10 bases between. Per germline, CDR1 MGHRA and CDR2 YSYEKL. Written as DNA, the CDR3 is TGCGCCAGCAGCCAAGGGGGGCAGGGCTACGAGCAGTACTTC. This translates into CASSQGGQGYEQYF.

V gene TRBV5-5 combines with J gene TRBJ1-4; D unresolved. The length of the CDR3 is 14 residues. Germline CDR1 and CDR2: SGHKS and YYEKEE (reference sequence). With 4 bases removed from V and 7 bases from J, the gap between germline ends came to 14 bases. This CDR3 reads CASSPQGSGEKLFF. The CDR3 bases are TGTGCCAGCAGCCCCCAAGGGAGTGGTGAAAAACTGTTTTTT.

The chain employs TRBV6-5 and TRBJ1-2; 8 nucleotides match TRBD1. The CDR3 loop spans 13 amino acids. J lost 8 bases, V lost 6 bases, and 8 bases had no gene match. The germline V gene encodes CDR1 MNHEY and CDR2 SVGAGI. CDR3 loop: CASSRTGMGGYTF. CDR3 in DNA: TGTGCCAGCAGCAGGACAGGGATGGGAGGCTACACCTTC.

This rearrangement joins TRBV30 to TRBJ2-3; the match to TRBD2 covers 7 bases. This CDR3 is 15 amino acids long. The J segment lost 2 bases and the V segment lost 5 bases, leaving 10 bases of the junction unmatched. CDR1 and CDR2 from the germline V gene are GTSNPN and SVGIG (reference sequence). DNA for the CDR3: TGTGCCTGGGAGCGGACGGGGGGTTCCACAGATACGCAGTATTTT. Translation: CAWERTGGSTDTQYF.

V and J are TRBV30 and TRBJ1-1, with 8 nucleotides matching TRBD1. The CDR3 has 14 amino acids. Trimming removed 5 bases from V and 4 bases from J; junction bases left unmatched: 9. Per germline, CDR1 GTSNPN and CDR2 SVGIG (reference sequence). This CDR3 is CAWDTGGASTEAFF. CDR3 sequence (DNA): TGTGCCTGGGATACAGGGGGTGCTTCCACTGAAGCTTTCTTT.

The gene calls are TRBV30 and TRBJ2-6, with D possibly TRBD1 on 6 matching bases. V was shortened by 3 bases and J by 4 bases, with 13 bases between the two germline ends. Germline V gives CDR1 GTSNPN, CDR2 SVGIG (reference sequence). CDR3 length: 15 residues. CDR3 nucleotide sequence: TGTGCCTGGAGAGCAGGGGTGGGGGGGGCCAACGTCCTGACTTTC. The encoded protein is CAWRAGVGGANVLTF. Variable domain in full (rest from reference TRBV30 and TRBJ2-6): SQTIHQWPATLVQPVGSPLSLECTVEGTSNPNLYWYRQAAGRGLQLLFYSVGIGQISSEVPQNLSASRPQDRQFILSSKKLLLSDSGFYLCAWRAGVGGANVLTFGAGSRLTVL.

This rearrangement joins TRBV10-3 to TRBJ1-2; TRBD1 might be the D (5 bases). Germline-derived CDR1 and CDR2 are ENHRY and SYGVKD. The CDR3 has 16 residues. V was pared by 0 bases and J by 0 bases, with 11 bases between. DNA of the CDR3: TGTGCCATCAGTGAGTCGCAGGGCCCAGCTAACTATGGCTACACCTTC. Translating it yields CAISESQGPANYGYTF.

The chain carries TRBV6-1 and TRBJ2-7; possible D gene TRBD1, 6 bases. This CDR3 has 15 amino acids. Trimming stripped 6 bases from V and 2 bases from J, with 17 bases between. From germline, CDR1 is MNHNS and CDR2 SASEGT. The CDR3, as DNA: TGTGCCAGCAGATCTACAGGGTGGGCTGCCTACGAGCAGTACTTC. It translates to CASRSTGWAAYEQYF.

This clone was found once. The chain is built from TRBV5-1 and TRBJ2-2; 13 bases align to TRBD2. The trim removed 4 bases at V and 7 bases at J, leaving 10 bases unmatched. CDR1 is SGHRS and CDR2 is YFSETQ in the germline V gene. The CDR3 sequence is 17 residues long. As DNA, the CDR3 is TGCGCCAGCAGCCCGACTAGCGGGAGGCCTCTTAACGGGGAGCTGTTTTTT. Protein product: CASSPTSGRPLNGELFF.

This rearrangement joins TRBV5-4 to TRBJ1-2, with D possibly TRBD1 on 6 matching bases. The CDR3 extends over 14 amino acids. In germline, CDR1 is SGHNT, CDR2 YYREEE (reference sequence). V lost 3 bases and J 2 bases, leaving 11 bases between the germline ends. CDR3 loop: CASSSGTQNYGYTF. Here the CDR3 DNA reads TGTGCCAGCAGCTCCGGGACACAAAACTATGGCTACACCTTC.

This chain joins TRBV5-6 and TRBJ2-5; TRBD2 matches at 10 bases. Per germline, CDR1 SGHDT and CDR2 YYEEEE. V gave up 4 bases and J gave up 5 bases; unmatched junction bases: 5. CDR3 size: 14 residues. The CDR3 is CASSAGLAEETQYF. For the CDR3, the DNA is TGTGCCAGCAGCGCAGGACTAGCGGAGGAGACCCAGTACTTC.

The chain has TRBV5-4 and TRBJ2-1, with D perhaps matching TRBD2 (6 bases). Trimming shortened V by 4 bases and J by 5 bases, and 10 bases separated the two germline ends. The CDR3 has 13 amino acids. CDR1 and CDR2 from the germline V gene are SGHNT and YYREEE (reference sequence). The CDR3 is CASSRGEHNEQFF. For the CDR3, the DNA is TGTGCCAGCAGCCGCGGGGAACACAATGAGCAGTTCTTC.

This clone has only a few counts. The CDR3 sequence: CASRSPGGNTIYF. Here the CDR3 DNA reads TGTGCCAGCAGGAGCCCGGGAGGAAACACCATATATTTT. V gene TRBV6-5 combines with J gene TRBJ1-3; D is unresolved. Germline values: CDR1 MNHEY, CDR2 SVGAGI. The CDR3 has 13 residues. V was trimmed by 6 bases and J by 4 bases, leaving 10 bases between them.

The rearrangement joins TRBV6-1 to TRBJ1-1; TRBD1 is a possible D gene (6 bases). CDR3 length: 14 amino acids. The germline gives CDR1 MNHNS, CDR2 SASEGT. V was shortened by 3 bases and J by 11 bases, with 19 bases between the two germline ends. The CDR3 protein is CASSESAHREGAFF. The CDR3, as DNA: TGTGCCAGCAGTGAGTCGGCGCACAGGGAGGGCGCTTTCTTT.